This T cell receptor beta chain was sequenced during a study of T cells in Graves' hyperthyroidism and ophthalmopathy. Study overall: Peripheral blood was collected at initial diagnosis, before any treatment. Study outcomes and limitations: Blood also held most thyroid clonotypes expanded beyond 0.001.

This clonotype has a count of ten or more. As yet, its antigen is unknown. TCR beta CDR3 regions were amplified from RNA. In the first-round RT-PCR of the TCR CDR3, the HTBI primer set was used. TCRdb recomputed calls from the multiplex PCR reads with MiXCR, one row per CDR3 protein. The sample includes more than 350,000 distinct CDR3 sequences, over 12% of them seen just once. 10 ml fresh peripheral blood yielded the PBMCs. The CDR3 covers 14 residues. V lost 2 bases and J lost 5, with 15 bases in between. Germline V CDR1 and CDR2: DFQATT, SNEGSKA (reference sequence). The specimen sequenced was blood. This rearrangement joins TRBV20-1 to TRBJ1-1; D might be TRBD1 (6 bases). This TCR derives from a woman aged 60-75 years with Graves' ophthalmopathy. The CDR3 bases are TGCAGTGCTAGACTAACAGGGAGTCGGACTGAAGCTTTCTTT. Its translation: CSARLTGSRTEAFF.